The TCR beta chain described here comes from a study of cytomegalovirus exposure and HLA in healthy donors (dated by TCRdb to the late 2010s). As for the study more broadly: An earlier analysis of several hundred of the donors reported roughly 300 Gb of sequence data and around 110 million unique TCR beta sequences from approximately 180 million T cells. An early release that covered 500 to 800 HLA-typed donors contained about 300 gigabases of sequencing data and around 80 million unique TCR sequences. Of the 300 to 500 genotyped donors, roughly 80% were placed in the genetic ancestry cluster associated with self-reported Caucasian donors. The study aimed to test whether signatures of past pathogen exposure could be identified by cataloging public T cell receptors. Using immunosequencing, the study profiled T cell repertoires from around 670 subjects and related those repertoires to cytomegalovirus serostatus. A separate validation cohort of roughly 130 different subjects was used in addition to the approximately 700-subject first cohort. The study combined high-throughput TCR immunosequencing, statistical association of individual TCRs with disease status, and machine learning to predict cytomegalovirus infection status. A later analysis re-analyzed previously published TCR beta repertoires from about 600 donors and added high-resolution HLA genotyping to study TCR occurrence patterns. In the later analysis, no new phenotypic data were used to find candidate immune exposures; instead, reliance was placed on TCR beta sequences and their occurrence across donors. An earlier analysis of roughly 600 of the donors used high-throughput TCR beta sequencing to judge whether each TCR beta V gene segment behaved as functional or pseudogenic. Alongside the repertoire data, information on donor age, sex, ethnicity and CMV serostatus was compiled. A later genetic analysis used genome-wide SNP genotypes for about 65% of the 666 donors, treating that subset as a discovery cohort. Every repertoire in the discovery cohort had been generated on one and the same sequencing platform. Class I and class II HLA loci were covered by the typing at four-digit resolution. The number of donors typed differed by locus, with roughly 629-640 for A, B, C, DRB1 and DQB1, 522 for DQA1, some 570 for DPA1, and roughly 450 for DPB1. Roughly five DR-DQ haplotypes were handled as single units for association and clustering because linkage in the cohort was strong. Among some 400 genotyped donors of the cohort, an average of about 240,000 unique TCR beta nucleotide sequences were sequenced per donor, roughly a sixth of them non-productive. Points the paper makes about the study in general: While some public TCRs were present in many individuals, most TCR sequences turned up only very rarely across donors. Compared with equally common non-associated chains, HLA-associated TCR beta chains in a later analysis were more clonally expanded and had lower generation probabilities. Presence/absence analyses assumed roughly uniform sequencing depth across donors, an assumption that may not hold. A further reported finding was that TCR beta sequences accurately predicted the HLA-A and HLA-B alleles for most subjects in the first cohort. Specific HLA alleles were associated with 15,000 to 20,000 TCR beta sequences at a false discovery rate of 0.05 in a later analysis. According to a later analysis, TCR association rates differed among HLA loci, with DRB1 alleles showing the most associated TCRs and HLA-C alleles showing the fewest. The classifier was reported to diagnose cytomegalovirus status with high specificity and sensitivity in both the original cohort and the validation cohort. Three of the identified cytomegalovirus-associated TCR beta chains were confirmed in vitro to be specific for cytomegalovirus antigens. Assigning TCR associations to individual alleles was difficult when HLA alleles, especially DR and DQ, strongly co-occurred. The authors suggested that the approach could potentially be generalized to other disease states and immunological phenotypes. A later genetic analysis reported fewer N-insertions in productive TCRs among donors in an Asian-associated ancestry cluster than the approximately 670-donor mean. V-gene and J-gene trimming of TCR beta chains was associated with a missense DCLRE1C variant in a later genetic analysis, and the association was replicated in an independent cohort. Because HLA typing was unavailable for some donors at each locus, only the typed subset was used in association tests. Because counts were too low, around 17 rarely observed V segments, including chromosome 9 orphons, were left out of the earlier analysis of 587 of the donors. According to a later analysis, most CMV-associated TCR beta chains appeared to be HLA-restricted, and the HLA associations seemed to be driven largely by CMV exposure. A cluster of highly shared sequence variants was judged likely to represent a technical artifact of the sequencing pipeline. Several of the top co-occurrence clusters appeared to be linked to parvovirus B19, influenza, CMV and Epstein-Barr virus, according to a later analysis. An earlier analysis of some 590 of the donors showed that most TCR beta V segments appeared in productive rearrangements either about 87% or about 30% of the time, which broadly matched IMGT annotations. For the cohort, immune exposure information was limited to CMV serostatus. A total of 164 TCR beta chains were listed by the study as associated with cytomegalovirus. Only TCR beta chains were sequenced in this cohort, and the absence of alpha or paired-chain data limited detectable features. The 87-base-pair reads could not distinguish some IMGT-functional V segments, including TRBV6-2 and TRBV6-3, so those segments were excluded. Linkage disequilibrium might explain the correlated functional status among segregating V segments, but an unknown experimental factor could not be excluded.

With respect to this clone: Its specific antigen is unknown. The record has no base qualities; no much larger clone is one base away.

Libraries were prepared through the immunoSEQ multiplex PCR assay. For the multiplex PCR, a mixture combining 60 forward primers for TCR Vbeta segments and 13 reverse primers for TCR Jbeta segments was used. The CDR3 region of rearranged TCR beta genes was amplified from genomic DNA by a multiplex PCR assay. On the Illumina HiSeq System, the amplified TCR beta libraries were sequenced as 87-base-pair reads. Per the original workflow: A later analysis counted 75 million to 100 million unique TCR beta chains across the 670 or so repertoires, and some 11 million of these chains were shared by at least two donors. Raw reads were error-corrected and collapsed into unique sequences with a nearest-neighbor algorithm that merged closely related sequences to remove PCR and sequencing errors. CDR3 sequences were aligned to IMGT reference sequences to assign V, D and J gene segments. Each retained sequence needed at least a six-nucleotide match to both a V gene segment and a J gene segment. A rearrangement counted as productive if the CDR3 had no stop codons and remained in frame with V and J, and every other rearrangement counted as non-productive. Following IMGT convention, CDR3 was defined as the stretch from the second conserved V-encoded cysteine to the conserved J-encoded phenylalanine. Sequences without an unambiguous match to a single V gene segment were excluded from the earlier analysis of 587 of the donors. In an earlier analysis of a few hundred of the donors, V segments were called functional above 56.7% productive rearrangements and were called segregating when the between-donor standard deviation exceeded 5%. A statistical classification framework was developed to diagnose cytomegalovirus status using the catalog of TCR beta chain sequences. In a later analysis, TCR nucleotide sequences were compared against IMGT/GENE-DB human TR gene sequences so that V and J genes could be assigned. In a later analysis, CDR3 sequences and most-parsimonious VDJ recombination scenarios were assigned using the TCRdist pipeline. In a later analysis, each TCR beta chain was defined by its CDR3 amino acid sequence together with its V-gene family, and reads lacking a unique V-gene family were excluded. As a way to deal with suspected cross-contamination and a sequencing artifact, a later analysis dropped 450 to 700 nucleotide sequences that were highly shared and had low generation probability. In a later analysis, a clonal expansion index was calculated for each public chain from normalized within-repertoire ranks of inferred template counts. Generation probabilities in a later analysis came from a VDJ recombination model fitted to out-of-frame rearrangements, and those results were checked against IGoR. Hypergeometric tests were used in a later analysis to score TCR-TCR, TCR-HLA and TCR-CMV co-occurrence, with a repertoire-size bias correction applied to the TCR pairs. A later analysis estimated false discovery rates by permuting HLA or CMV assignments 20 times. A later analysis grouped co-occurring TCRs with DBSCAN, adding TCRdist sequence similarity when clustering within HLA-allele-positive subsets. For co-occurrence clustering, repertoires with fewer than 30,000 or more than 120,000 public chains were excluded, along with roughly 5 repertoires with anomalous nucleotide sharing. Here the immuneACCESS table is served through TCRdb, limited to in-frame sequences with V and J called. Missing clones are a known gap in these copies; in checked studies unresolved V genes cover under half, and the rest lacks a known reason. From that table come the V and J calls and clone size; the DNA was used to work out D and trimming. Recorded for this sample are around 130,000 clones; approximately 80% of them occurred a single time. Of the sample, just over 2.5% is held by the ten largest clones.

The cohort comprised more than 550 healthy bone marrow donors. Cohort members were all nominally healthy when sampled, although unrecorded immune exposures were likely present. The donor was CMV seronegative and belonged to the group of more than 300 seronegative cohort members. A peripheral blood sample was collected from each donor, and TCR beta sequencing was performed on peripheral blood mononuclear cells. Genomic DNA was extracted from the blood cell samples with the Qiagen DNeasy Blood Extraction Kit. Spanning cysteine to phenylalanine, the CDR3 consists of 15 amino acids. Only the CDR3 region is kept as DNA, spanning 45 bases read in frame from base 1. V and J lose 1 base and 5 bases, and a span of 11 bases separates them. The germline V gene (reference sequence) supplies CDR1 LNHNV and CDR2 YYDKDF.

This receptor was obtained from a man between 25 and 39 years old in good health and CMV-seronegative. Source material: PBMCs. The chain employs TRBV15 and TRBJ2-2; the D region possibly corresponds to TRBD2 (6 bases align). The DNA reads as follows: TGTGCCACCAGCAGAGCCGGGAGCAGGACCGGGGAGCTGTTTTTT. It is translated as CATSRAGSRTGELFF.